These 3 T cell receptor beta chains came from one sample sequenced in a study of blood T cell repertoires in COVID-19. TCRdb's table, derived via immunoSEQ multiplex PCR, lists solely in-frame clones and lacks some. Of 160,000 or so clones listed, just under 80% are singletons. Sample: peripheral blood. These receptors were collected from a woman aged 80 or over with acute or convalescent COVID-19.

The sample holds one count of this clone. This chain links TRBV6-5 with TRBJ2-7; D might be TRBD1 (6 bases). This CDR3 has 14 residues. V was clipped by 5 bases and J by 1 base, with 12 bases between them. CDR1 MNHEY and CDR2 SVGAGI come from the germline V gene. The CDR3 spells CASSKPGHSYEQYF. The CDR3 DNA reads TGTGCCAGCAGTAAACCGGGACATTCCTACGAGCAGTACTTC.

This chain uses TRBV6-5 with TRBJ1-4; a weak D match, TRBD1 (6 bases). V lost 5 bases to trimming and J lost 11 bases, with 18 bases between them. The CDR3 loop spans 14 amino acids. Per the germline V gene, CDR1 is MNHEY and CDR2 is SVGAGI. The CDR3 sequence is CASSPGTFNSKLFF. CDR3 DNA sequence: TGTGCCAGCAGTCCCGGGACATTCAACTCTAAACTGTTTTTT.

The chain carries TRBV18 and TRBJ2-7; possibly TRBD2 for D (6 bases). Trimming took 3 bases from V and 2 from J, leaving 11 bases between them. The CDR3 consists of 14 residues. CDR1 and CDR2 (germline): KGHSH, LQKENI. CDR3 loop: CASSPGSRTYEQYF. CDR3 nucleotide sequence: TGTGCCAGCTCACCCGGGAGCCGAACCTACGAGCAGTACTTC. The whole variable domain, filled in from reference TRBV18 and TRBJ2-7, reads NAGVMQNPRHLVRRRGQEARLRCSPMKGHSHVYWYRQLPEEGLKFMVYLQKENIIDESGMPKERFSAEFPKEGPSILRIQQVVRGDSAAYFCASSPGSRTYEQYFGPGTRLTVT.